Sequencing of this TCR beta chain was carried out in a study of T cell clones after liver transplantation. Only in-frame clones appear in the TCRdb table, and some are missing; sequencing was by immunoSEQ multiplex PCR. The repertoire consists of roughly 80,000 clones, with around four fifths occurring once and the leading ten covering approximately 2.8%. The CDR3 length is 17 residues. This rearrangement joins TRBV21-1 to TRBJ2-6; the listed D gene, TRBD1, was not tested against the DNA. TRBV21-1 has pseudogene status. Sample: CD4+ T cells from blood, taken at the 22-month timepoint. The sequence was collected from a human patient who received a liver transplant. Some T cells may be graft donor cells. CDR3 sequence: CASSLGQQHSGANVLTF. In DNA, the CDR3 is TGTGCCAGCAGTCTGGGACAACAACACTCTGGGGCCAACGTCCTGACTTTC.